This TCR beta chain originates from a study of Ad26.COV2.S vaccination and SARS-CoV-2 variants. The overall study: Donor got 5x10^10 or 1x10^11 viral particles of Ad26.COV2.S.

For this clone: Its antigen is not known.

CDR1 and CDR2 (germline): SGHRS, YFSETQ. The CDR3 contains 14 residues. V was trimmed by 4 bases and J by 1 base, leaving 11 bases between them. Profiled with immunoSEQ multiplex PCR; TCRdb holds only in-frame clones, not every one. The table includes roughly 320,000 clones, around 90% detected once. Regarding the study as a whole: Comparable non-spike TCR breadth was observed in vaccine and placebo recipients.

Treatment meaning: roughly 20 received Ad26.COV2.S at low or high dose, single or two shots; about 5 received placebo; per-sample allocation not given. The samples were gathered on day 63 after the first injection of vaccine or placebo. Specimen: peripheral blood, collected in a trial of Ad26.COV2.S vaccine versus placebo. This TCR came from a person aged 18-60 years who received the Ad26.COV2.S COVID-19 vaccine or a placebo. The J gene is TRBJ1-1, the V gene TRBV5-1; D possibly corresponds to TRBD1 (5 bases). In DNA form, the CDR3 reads TGCGCCAGCAGCGAGACAGCCACGAACACTGAAGCTTTCTTT. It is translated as CASSETATNTEAFF.